These 28 T cell receptor beta chains share one sample of origin, sequenced in a study of shared clonotypes between healthy human individuals. Assay: immunoSEQ multiplex PCR; the TCRdb copy retains only in-frame clones and omits some. The sample lists millions of clones, over 85% occurring once. The sequencing input was naive CD4+ T cells from PBMCs. Subset defined: CD45RA+ positively selected. All receptors derive from a man between 18 and 35 years old in good health. Some clones in this sample may be carry-over from other donors' samples.

The chain couples TRBV11-3 to TRBJ2-5; TRBD2 agrees at 15 bases. Germline V gene sequence: CDR1 SGHNT, CDR2 YENEEA. This CDR3 has 18 residues. V was pared by 1 base and J by 3 bases, with 6 bases of the junction left unmatched. As DNA, the CDR3 is TGTGCCAGCAGCTTAGGGACTAGCGGGAGGGCATCGGAAGAGACCCAGTACTTC. Protein sequence: CASSLGTSGRASEETQYF.

CDR3 bases: TGTGCCTGGAGTGTACTAGAGACCCATCAGCCCCAGCATTTT. This translates into CAWSVLETHQPQHF. The V gene is TRBV30, the J gene TRBJ1-5; D not resolved. CDR3 length: 14 residues. V was trimmed by 0 bases and J by 5 bases, leaving 11 bases between them. Per germline, CDR1 GTSNPN and CDR2 SVGIG (reference sequence).

The chain is built from TRBV7-9 and TRBJ2-3; 8 positions match TRBD2. Germline CDR1 and CDR2: SEHNR and FQNEAQ (reference sequence). The CDR3 is 13 residues long. V shed 8 bases and J 3 bases; nucleotides not matched to a gene: 4. The CDR3 nucleotides read TGTGCCAGCGCGCTAGCGGGTACAGATACGCAGTATTTT. Translated: CASALAGTDTQYF. Looking up the rest from reference TRBV7-9 and TRBJ2-3 gives the full variable domain: DTGVSQNPRHKITKRGQNVTFRCDPISEHNRLYWYRQTLGQGPEFLTYFQNEAQLEKSRLLSDRFSAERPKGSFSTLEIQRTEQGDSAMYLCASALAGTDTQYFGPGTRLTVL.

The chain uses TRBV11-3 and TRBJ2-7; unclear D gene. Germline CDR1 is SGHNT and CDR2 is YENEEA. The CDR3 sequence is 14 residues long. Trimming stripped 1 base from V and 4 bases from J, with 11 bases between. The CDR3 protein is CASSLVEIKYEQYF. The CDR3 DNA reads TGTGCCAGCAGCTTAGTTGAAATTAAATACGAGCAGTACTTC.

J is TRBJ1-1 and V is TRBV5-1; D gene uncertain. Per the germline V gene, CDR1 is SGHRS and CDR2 is YFSETQ. This CDR3 is 14 amino acids long. Trimming took 2 bases from V and 0 from J, leaving 8 bases between them. The CDR3, as DNA: TGCGCCAGCAGCTTTCGGGCACTGAACACTGAAGCTTTCTTT. Residues: CASSFRALNTEAFF.

On this clone: Additional DNA sequences in this sample encode the identical CDR3. The V gene is TRBV5-1, the J gene TRBJ2-2; TRBD2 matches 13 bases. CDR1 is SGHRS, CDR2 YFSETQ, per germline. V dropped 1 base and J dropped 6; count of bases not matched to a gene: 3. This CDR3 is built from 16 residues. CDR3 loop: CASSLRLAGGAGELFF. The CDR3, as DNA: TGCGCCAGCAGCTTGAGACTAGCGGGAGGAGCCGGGGAGCTGTTTTTT.

This chain links TRBV2 with TRBJ2-3, with D unclear. The germline V gene has CDR1 SNHLY and CDR2 FYNNEI. The CDR3 covers 12 residues. The ends were cut back, 8 bases at V and 3 bases at J, with 9 bases in the middle. In nucleotides, the CDR3 is TGTGCCAGCGGTAGCTCGACAGATACGCAGTATTTT. Translation: CASGSSTDTQYF. Full variable domain (missing parts from reference TRBV2 and TRBJ2-3): EPEVTQTPSHQVTQMGQEVILRCVPISNHLYFYWYRQILGQKVEFLVSFYNNEISEKSEIFDDQFSVERPDGSNFTLKIRSTKLEDSAMYFCASGSSTDTQYFGPGTRLTVL.

The chain is built from TRBV29-1 and TRBJ1-1; 10 bases fit TRBD1. The germline V gene has CDR1 SQVTM and CDR2 ANQGSEA. V trimming: 7 bases; J trimming: 0 bases; junction bases outside the gene matches: 11. The CDR3 is 16 residues long. This CDR3 is CSAGQGGTGMNTEAFF. Here the CDR3 DNA reads TGCAGCGCCGGACAGGGGGGAACGGGGATGAACACTGAAGCTTTCTTT.

This sequence joins TRBV11-1 and TRBJ1-5, with D perhaps TRBD1 (6 bases). This CDR3 contains 13 residues. The V end was cut by 3 bases, the J end by 5 bases, with 8 bases between. CDR1 and CDR2 (germline): SGHAT, FQDESV (reference sequence). CDR3 nucleotide sequence: TGTGCCAGCAGCTTGGACAGCGATCAGCCCCAGCATTTT. Translation gives CASSLDSDQPQHF. The full variable domain, with the rest looked up from reference TRBV11-1 and TRBJ1-5, is EAEVAQSPRYKITEKSQAVAFWCDPISGHATLYWYRQILGQGPELLVQFQDESVVDDSQLPKDRFSAERLKGVDSTLKIQPAELGDSAMYLCASSLDSDQPQHFGDGTRLSIL.

This clone was seen a single time. The genes are TRBV7-6 and TRBJ2-3; 14 bases align to TRBD2. This CDR3 has 14 residues. V shed 11 bases, J shed 5 bases, and the junction held 6 bases outside the gene matches. Looked up from germline, CDR1 is SGHVS and CDR2 is FNYEAQ. DNA for the CDR3: TGTGCCGGGGGACTAGCGGGAGCCGGAGATACGCAGTATTTT. Translation gives CAGGLAGAGDTQYF.

The V gene is TRBV4-1, the J gene TRBJ2-1; 9 bases line up with TRBD1. CDR1 MGHRA and CDR2 YSYEKL come from the germline V gene. The CDR3 sequence is 16 residues long. V was clipped by 5 bases and J by 4 bases; unmatched bases: 9. In DNA form, the CDR3 reads TGCGCCAGCAGCAACCCACAGGGGGCTTCATACAATGAGCAGTTCTTC. Translating gives CASSNPQGASYNEQFF.

This sequence joins TRBV9 and TRBJ2-1; 13 bases agree with TRBD2. CDR1 and CDR2 from the germline V gene are SGDLS and YYNGEE. The CDR3 runs to 18 residues. J lost 3 bases, V lost 1 base, and 7 bases had no gene match. Here the CDR3 DNA reads TGTGCCAGCAGCGTAATGGGACTAGCGGGGCCCCGCTACAATGAGCAGTTCTTC. Translation gives CASSVMGLAGPRYNEQFF.

The V and J genes are TRBV28 and TRBJ2-3; 9 bases match TRBD2. V was pared by 6 bases and J by 2 bases, with 9 bases of the junction left unmatched. Germline CDR1 and CDR2: MDHEN and SYDVKM. The CDR3 spans 16 residues. The CDR3, as DNA: TGTGCCAGCAGCACTACAGCGGGAGGTACCACAGATACGCAGTATTTT. Translating it yields CASSTTAGGTTDTQYF.

A few counts support this clone. Other DNA sequences in this sample translate to the same CDR3. The chain uses TRBV2 and TRBJ2-5; weak D call: TRBD1 (5 bases). V was trimmed by 6 bases and J by 0 bases, leaving 5 bases between them. The CDR3 runs 12 residues. Germline V gene data show CDR1 as SNHLY and CDR2 as FYNNEI. The CDR3 nucleotides are TGTGCCAGCAGGACAGACCAAGAGACCCAGTACTTC. Amino acids: CASRTDQETQYF. Full variable domain (outside the CDR3, taken from reference TRBV2 and TRBJ2-5): EPEVTQTPSHQVTQMGQEVILRCVPISNHLYFYWYRQILGQKVEFLVSFYNNEISEKSEIFDDQFSVERPDGSNFTLKIRSTKLEDSAMYFCASRTDQETQYFGPGTRLLVL.

This clone showed up just a few times. At the DNA level, this CDR3 is encoded by other sequences in the same sample as well. The chain is built from TRBV7-2 and TRBJ2-3, with TRBD2 matching 14 bases. The V gene's germline CDR1 is SGHTA and CDR2 FQGNSA. This CDR3 spans 16 amino acids. The ends lost 1 base at V and 4 bases at J; junction bases unmatched: 1. Here the CDR3 reads CASSLGLAGGADTQYF. The CDR3 DNA reads as TGTGCCAGCAGCTTAGGACTAGCGGGAGGGGCAGATACGCAGTATTTT.

The rearrangement uses TRBV18 and TRBJ1-2, with 10 bases fitting TRBD1. This CDR3 spans 14 amino acids. Germline V gene lookup returns CDR1 KGHSH and CDR2 LQKENI. J was trimmed by 5 bases and V by 5 bases; bases with no gene match: 5. The CDR3 DNA reads as TGTGCCAGCTCATCGGGACAGGGGACTTATGGCTACACCTTC. This codes for CASSSGQGTYGYTF.

The rearrangement uses TRBV18 and TRBJ1-1; TRBD1 is a possible D gene (6 bases). Trimming stripped 3 bases from V and 1 base from J, with 9 bases between. This CDR3 has 14 amino acids. Per the germline V gene, CDR1 is KGHSH and CDR2 is LQKENI. The CDR3 loop reads CASSPDSTNTEAFF. DNA for the CDR3: TGTGCCAGCTCACCGGACAGCACGAACACTGAAGCTTTCTTT.

This clone has only one observation. The chain is built from TRBV6-6 and TRBJ1-5; TRBD1 might be the D (5 bases). Between the trimmed V and J ends, which lost 4 bases and 7 bases, there was a span of 14 bases. This CDR3 has 14 residues. Germline lookup yields CDR1 MNHNY and CDR2 SVGAGI (reference sequence). The CDR3 is CASSFPGVSQPQHF. CDR3 nucleotide sequence: TGTGCCAGCAGTTTTCCGGGGGTTTCCCAGCCCCAGCATTTT.

The chain uses TRBV7-6 and TRBJ2-1; 13 bases line up with TRBD2. The CDR3 is 16 residues long. The V gene's germline CDR1 is SGHVS and CDR2 FNYEAQ. Trimming cost V 5 bases and J 3 bases; bases outside gene matches: 4. The CDR3 nucleotides are TGTGCCAGCAGCAGGGGGACTAGCGGGATCTACAATGAGCAGTTCTTC. Translating it yields CASSRGTSGIYNEQFF.

J is TRBJ1-3 and V is TRBV11-2; the D is unclear. The germline V gene encodes CDR1 SGHAT and CDR2 FQNNGV. There are 14 residues in the CDR3. Trimming removed 5 bases from V and 0 bases from J, with 8 bases in between. The CDR3 loop reads CASSHASSGNTIYF. The CDR3, as DNA: TGTGCCAGCAGCCATGCCTCCTCTGGAAACACCATATATTTT.

The CDR3 sequence is CASSAQSSSADTQYF. In nucleotides, the CDR3 is TGTGCCAGCAGCGCCCAGTCATCTTCCGCAGATACGCAGTATTTT. The J gene is TRBJ2-3, the V gene TRBV9; no reliable D call. The length of the CDR3 is 15 residues. The V gene lost 3 bases and the J gene lost 4 bases, with 15 bases spanning the gap. CDR1 is SGDLS and CDR2 is YYNGEE in the germline V gene. The full variable domain, in which reference TRBV9 and TRBJ2-3 provide the parts outside the CDR3, is DSGVTQTPKHLITATGQRVTLRCSPRSGDLSVYWYQQSLDQGLQFLIQYYNGEERAKGNILERFSAQQFPDLHSELNLSSLELGDSALYFCASSAQSSSADTQYFGPGTRLTVL.

The chain carries TRBV19 and TRBJ2-3; 16 bases align to TRBD2. From germline, CDR1 is LNHDA and CDR2 SQIVND (reference sequence). This CDR3 is 17 amino acids long. Trimming cost V 5 bases and J 4 bases; bases outside gene matches: 6. CDR3 loop: CASSEGLAGGPSDTQYF. CDR3 DNA sequence: TGTGCCAGTAGTGAGGGACTAGCGGGAGGGCCATCAGATACGCAGTATTTT.

J is TRBJ1-3 and V is TRBV7-2, with D possibly TRBD1 on 6 matching bases. The CDR3 length is 16 residues. Germline V CDR1 and CDR2: SGHTA, FQGNSA. V shed 2 bases and J shed 2 bases, with 13 bases lying between them. The CDR3, as DNA: TGTGCCAGCAGCTTACTGGGATCAGGGGCTGGAAACACCATATATTTT. This translates into CASSLLGSGAGNTIYF.

A note on this clone: This same CDR3 is encoded by further DNA sequences in the sample. Here the CDR3 reads CASSLRGAGETQYF. The CDR3 coding sequence is TGTGCCAGCAGTTTACGGGGGGCCGGAGAGACCCAGTACTTC. The J gene is TRBJ2-5, the V gene TRBV27; D may be TRBD2 (7 bases). V was trimmed by 2 bases and J by 4 bases, leaving 11 bases between them. This CDR3 contains 14 residues. Germline assignment: CDR1 MNHEY and CDR2 SMNVEV (reference sequence).

V and J are TRBV7-2 and TRBJ2-7; possibly TRBD1 or TRBD2 for D (5 bases each). The V gene lost 6 bases and the J gene lost 6 bases, with 18 bases spanning the gap. Germline V gene data show CDR1 as SGHTA and CDR2 as FQGNSA. The CDR3 totals 14 residues. The CDR3 sequence is CASRRQGEVGEQYF. CDR3 DNA sequence: TGTGCCAGCAGGCGCCAGGGAGAAGTGGGCGAGCAGTACTTC.

The V and J genes are TRBV28 and TRBJ2-4; D gene unclear. Deletions cut 6 bases from V and 0 bases from J, with 12 bases between. The CDR3 has 15 residues. The V gene's germline CDR1 is MDHEN and CDR2 SYDVKM. The CDR3 coding sequence is TGTGCCAGCAGCCTAGGCCTGCTAGCCAAAAACATTCAGTACTTC. Translation gives CASSLGLLAKNIQYF.

A remark on this clone: The same CDR3 can be traced to other DNA sequences in this sample. The chain employs TRBV28 and TRBJ2-3, with D maybe TRBD2 (6 bases). The germline V and J ends were trimmed by 3 bases and 1 base, with 14 bases remaining between them. In germline, CDR1 is MDHEN, CDR2 SYDVKM. The CDR3 is 16 amino acids. Here the CDR3 reads CASSFGGNTGTDTQYF. CDR3 sequence (DNA): TGTGCCAGCAGTTTCGGCGGGAACACAGGCACAGATACGCAGTATTTT.

This chain joins TRBV11-2 and TRBJ1-4; weak D call: TRBD1 (5 bases). The CDR3 sequence is 14 residues long. Germline V gives CDR1 SGHAT, CDR2 FQNNGV. V shed 5 bases and J shed 8 bases, with 15 bases lying between them. The CDR3 reads CASSRITSGEKLFF. CDR3 in DNA: TGTGCCAGCAGCCGGATCACTTCAGGGGAAAAACTGTTTTTT. The full variable domain, completed using reference TRBV11-2 and TRBJ1-4, is EAGVAQSPRYKIIEKRQSVAFWCNPISGHATLYWYQQILGQGPKLLIQFQNNGVVDDSQLPKDRFSAERLKGVDSTLKIQPAKLEDSAVYLCASSRITSGEKLFFGSGTQLSVL.